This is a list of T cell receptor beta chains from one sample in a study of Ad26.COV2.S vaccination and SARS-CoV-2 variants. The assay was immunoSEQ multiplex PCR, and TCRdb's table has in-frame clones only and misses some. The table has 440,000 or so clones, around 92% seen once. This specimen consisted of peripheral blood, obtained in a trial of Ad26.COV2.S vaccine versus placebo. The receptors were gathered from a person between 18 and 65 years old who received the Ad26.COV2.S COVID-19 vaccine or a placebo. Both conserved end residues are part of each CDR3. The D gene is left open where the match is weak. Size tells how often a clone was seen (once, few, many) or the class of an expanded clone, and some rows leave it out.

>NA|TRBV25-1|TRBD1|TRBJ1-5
TGTGCCAGCAGTGAAGGGGTGGCAGGGGGGCAGCCCCAGCATTTT
CASSEGVAGGQPQHF
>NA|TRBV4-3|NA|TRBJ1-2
TGCGCCAGCAGCCAAGGGTTGCAGGGAAGTCTTAACTATGGCTACACCTTC
CASSQGLQGSLNYGYTF
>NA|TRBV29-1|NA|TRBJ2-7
TGCAGCGTTTTTGGGGGAACCCTTTCCTACGAGCAGTACTTC
CSVFGGTLSYEQYF
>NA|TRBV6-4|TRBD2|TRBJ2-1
TGTGCCAGCCGACAACTAGCGGGCGGGAATGAGCAGTTCTTC
CASRQLAGGNEQFF
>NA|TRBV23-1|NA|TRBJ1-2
TGCGCCAGCAGTCAATCGTTCCCTTCCACCTATGGCTACACCTTC
CASSQSFPSTYGYTF
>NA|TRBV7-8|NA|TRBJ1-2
TGTGCCAGCAGCTTACAACAGGCCTATGGCTACACCTTC
CASSLQQAYGYTF
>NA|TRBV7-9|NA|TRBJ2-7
TGTGCCAGCAGTCCCCTGGGCAGGTCGAGCTCCTACGAGCAGTACTTC
CASSPLGRSSSYEQYF
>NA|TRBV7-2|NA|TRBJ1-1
TGTGCCGGCCGGCGGGAAGGGACAGCTTTCTTT
CAGRREGTAFF
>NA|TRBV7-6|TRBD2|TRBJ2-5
TGTGCCAGCAGCTTACAGGGCGGGGGACGGCAAGAGACCCAGTACTTC
CASSLQGGGRQETQYF
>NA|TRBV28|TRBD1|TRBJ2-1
TGTGCCAGCAGTTTAAGCCCTGGACAGGGGCCTTACAATGAGCAGTTCTTC
CASSLSPGQGPYNEQFF
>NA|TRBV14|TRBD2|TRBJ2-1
TGTGCCAGCAGCCATCTAGCGGGGGGTATATACAATGAGCAGTTCTTC
CASSHLAGGIYNEQFF
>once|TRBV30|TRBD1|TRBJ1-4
TGTGCCTGGGGGACAGGGGTTAATGAAAAACTGTTTTTT
CAWGTGVNEKLFF
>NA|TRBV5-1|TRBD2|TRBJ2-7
TGCGCCAGCAGCTTGTGGGAGGGGAGGGACGAGCAGTACTTC
CASSLWEGRDEQYF
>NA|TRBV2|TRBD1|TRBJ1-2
TGTGCCAGCAGAGACAGGGGGACGACCTATGGCTACACCTTC
CASRDRGTTYGYTF
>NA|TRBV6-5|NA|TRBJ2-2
TGTGCCAGCAGTTACCGGGACGGCGGGGAGCTGTTTTTT
CASSYRDGGELFF
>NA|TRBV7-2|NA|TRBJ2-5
TGTGCCAGCAGCAACCCCCGGGGGGCCCAAGAGACCCAGTACTTC
CASSNPRGAQETQYF
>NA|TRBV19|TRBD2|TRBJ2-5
TGTGCCAGTAGTAGTTGGCTAGCGGGGAAAGAGACCCAGTACTTC
CASSSWLAGKETQYF
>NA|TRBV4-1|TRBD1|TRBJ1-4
TGCGCCAGCACCAATGACAGGGGGGACGAAAAACTGTTTTTT
CASTNDRGDEKLFF
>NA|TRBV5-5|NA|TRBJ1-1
TGTGCCAGCAGCTTTTTAGCTGAAGCTTTCTTT
CASSFLAEAFF
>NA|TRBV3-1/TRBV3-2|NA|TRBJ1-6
TGTGCCAGCAGCCAAGGGGGGTATAATTCACCCCTCCACTTT
CASSQGGYNSPLHF
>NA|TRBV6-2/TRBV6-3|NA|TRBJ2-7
TGTGCCAGCAGTTACCGCAGGGTCGATCGCGAGCAGTACTTC
CASSYRRVDREQYF
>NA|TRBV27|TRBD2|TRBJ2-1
TGTGCCAGTAGCGGGGGAGCTCCTGATGAGCAGTTCTTC
CASSGGAPDEQFF
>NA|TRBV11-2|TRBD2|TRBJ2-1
TGTGCCAGCAGCATTCTAGCGGGCGATGAGCAGTTCTTC
CASSILAGDEQFF
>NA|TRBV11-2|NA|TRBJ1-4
TGTGCCAGCAGCTTAGTTAGGGGAACTAATGAAAAACTGTTTTTT
CASSLVRGTNEKLFF
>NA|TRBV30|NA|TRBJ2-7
TGTGCCTGGAGTAGGGGGAGAACCTACGAGCAGTACTTC
CAWSRGRTYEQYF
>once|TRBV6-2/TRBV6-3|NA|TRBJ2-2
TGTGCCAGCCGTTCGGGCGGGACTCGGGAGCTGTTTTTT
CASRSGGTRELFF
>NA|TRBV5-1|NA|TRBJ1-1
TGCGCCAGCAGCTTGGGTTTCGGCGAAGCTTTCTTT
CASSLGFGEAFF
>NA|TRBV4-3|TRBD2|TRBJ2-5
TGCGCCAGCAGCCAAGAACAGCGGAGCGGGGGGGCCCATGGGGAGACCCAGTACTTC
CASSQEQRSGGAHGETQYF
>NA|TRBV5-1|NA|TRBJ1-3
TGCGCCAGCAGCCCGTTGGATCCTGGAAACACCATATATTTT
CASSPLDPGNTIYF
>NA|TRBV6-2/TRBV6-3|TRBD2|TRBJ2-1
TGTGCCAGCAGTTTAAACGGGGGGGCGTTGGGTGAGCAGTTCTTC
CASSLNGGALGEQFF
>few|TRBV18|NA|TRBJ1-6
TGTGCCAGCTCGCACGACAGCGCAAATTCACCCCTCCACTTT
CASSHDSANSPLHF
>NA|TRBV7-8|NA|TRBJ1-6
TGTGCCAGCAGCTTCAGTAATTCACCCCTCCACTTT
CASSFSNSPLHF
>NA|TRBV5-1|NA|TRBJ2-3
TGCGCCAGCAGCCCCCCAGGGCCCACAGATACGCAGTATTTT
CASSPPGPTDTQYF
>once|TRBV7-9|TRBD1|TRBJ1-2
TGTGCCGAGACAGGGGGACTCTATGGCTACACCTTC
CAETGGLYGYTF
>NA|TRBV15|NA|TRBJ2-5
TGTGCCACCAGCACCGGGAAGAAGGAGACCCAGTACTTC
CATSTGKKETQYF
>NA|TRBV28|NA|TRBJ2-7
TGTGCCAGCAGTACCGGGAAATTCGGGCTCCATTTC
CASSTGKFGLHF
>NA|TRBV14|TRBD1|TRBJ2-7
TGTGCCAGCAGCCAAGATGGGACAGGGAAGCAGTACTTC
CASSQDGTGKQYF
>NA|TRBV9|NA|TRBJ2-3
TGTGCCAGCAGCGTAGCGGGCCGGGCTAGCACAGATACGCAGTATTTT
CASSVAGRASTDTQYF
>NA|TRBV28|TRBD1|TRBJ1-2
TGTGCCAGCACCTTCAACAACAGGGGTGGCTACACCTTC
CASTFNNRGGYTF
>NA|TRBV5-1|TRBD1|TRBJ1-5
TGCGCCAGCAGCTTACAGGGGAACAGCAATCAGCCCCAGCATTTT
CASSLQGNSNQPQHF
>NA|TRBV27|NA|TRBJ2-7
TGTGCCAGCAGTCTGCCAGGCTACGAGCAGTACTTC
CASSLPGYEQYF
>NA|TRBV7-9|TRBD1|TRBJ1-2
TGTGCCAGCAGCTTAGCGGAACTCCGGGACAGTCTCTATGGCTACACCTTC
CASSLAELRDSLYGYTF
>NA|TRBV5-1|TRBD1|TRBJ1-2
TGCGCCAGCAGCGCCACAGGGGAGGGCTATGGCTACACCTTC
CASSATGEGYGYTF
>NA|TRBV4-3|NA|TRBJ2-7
TGCGCCAGCAGCCAAGATGGGCTCTACGAGCAGTACTTC
CASSQDGLYEQYF
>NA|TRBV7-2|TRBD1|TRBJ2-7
TGTGCCAGCAGCTTAAGGGGACAGGGGTCTGGTGCGTACTTC
CASSLRGQGSGAYF
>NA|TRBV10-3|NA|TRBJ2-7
TGTGCCATCAGTGATAACTCCTACTACGAGCAGTACTTC
CAISDNSYYEQYF
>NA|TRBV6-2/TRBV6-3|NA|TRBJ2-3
TGTGCCAGCAGTTATTCGTGGGACTTCGCCACAGATACGCAGTATTTT
CASSYSWDFATDTQYF
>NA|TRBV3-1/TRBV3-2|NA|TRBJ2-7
TGTGCCAGCAGCCAAGATCCGGACTCATCCTACGAGCAGTACTTC
CASSQDPDSSYEQYF
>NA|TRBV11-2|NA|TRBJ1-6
TGTGCCAGCAGCCCTCAGGTCGCCGGCAATTCACCCCTCCACTTT
CASSPQVAGNSPLHF
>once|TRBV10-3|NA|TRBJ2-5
TGTGCCATCAGTGAGGGACAGCCCCAAGAGACCCAGTACTTC
CAISEGQPQETQYF
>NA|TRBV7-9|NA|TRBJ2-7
TGTGCCAGCAGCTTAGCGCCCGGGGACGAGCAGTACTTC
CASSLAPGDEQYF
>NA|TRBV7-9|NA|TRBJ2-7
TGTGCCAGCAGCCTACAGGATTCTTACGAGCAGTACTTC
CASSLQDSYEQYF
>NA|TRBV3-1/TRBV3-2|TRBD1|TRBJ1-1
TGTGCCAGCAGCCAAGAAGACAGGGGGAGACTTGAAGCTTTCTTT
CASSQEDRGRLEAFF
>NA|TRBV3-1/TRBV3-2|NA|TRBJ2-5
TGTGCCAGCAGCCAAGATCCTCGGACTCCCAGCCAGACCCAGTACTTC
CASSQDPRTPSQTQYF